The 10 T cell receptor beta chains below were found in one sample sequenced in a study of blood T cell repertoires in COVID-19 (dated by TCRdb to 2020 to 2022). Library construction relied on the immunoSEQ multiplex PCR assay. TCRdb limited this immuneACCESS table to in-frame rearrangements with V and J called. A share of clones is missing; checked studies link under half to unresolved V genes, and the rest is unexplained. This sample lists 150,000 or so clones; about 90% were detected once. Over 4% of the sample is in the top ten clones. Specimen: PBMCs or T cells enriched from blood (not recorded which). All receptors derive from a woman in her forties who had been exposed to COVID-19.

This chain joins TRBV5-4 and TRBJ2-5; TRBD2 is a possible D gene (5 bases). V was pared by 4 bases and J by 5 bases, with 18 bases between. The CDR3 is 15 amino acids. From germline, CDR1 is SGHNT and CDR2 YYREEE (reference sequence). The chain's CDR3 is CASSPPGRSSETQYF. The CDR3 DNA sequence: TGTGCCAGCAGCCCGCCAGGACGGTCTAGCGAGACCCAGTACTTC.

The CDR3 nucleotides are TGCAGTGCTACTGAGCGGGAGGGAATTTACGAGCAGTACTTC. Protein sequence: CSATEREGIYEQYF. V usage is TRBV20-1 and J usage is TRBJ2-7; 10 bases are shared with TRBD2. Trimming cost V 4 bases and J 4 bases; bases outside gene matches: 7. CDR1 DFQATT and CDR2 SNEGSKA come from the germline V gene (reference sequence). This CDR3 contains 14 residues.

This clone came up once. V usage is TRBV27 and J usage is TRBJ2-1; 8 nucleotides line up with TRBD1. CDR1 is MNHEY, CDR2 SMNVEV, per germline (reference sequence). The ends lost 8 bases at V and 6 bases at J; junction bases unmatched: 6. The CDR3 loop spans 13 amino acids. The CDR3 nucleotides are TGTGCCAGCGGACTAACAGGGGGCAATGAGCAGTTCTTC. Its translation is CASGLTGGNEQFF.

This clone has a single count. The CDR3 bases are TGCGCCAGCAGTGAGTCGGGACATGAGAACACTGAAGCTTTCTTT. Its translation: CASSESGHENTEAFF. The chain is built from TRBV10-1 and TRBJ1-1; a possible D gene is TRBD1 (6 bases). Per the germline V gene, CDR1 is WNHNN and CDR2 is SYGVQD (reference sequence). Trimming stripped 0 bases from V and 1 base from J, with 9 bases between. The CDR3 contains 15 residues.

The CDR3 sequence is CASSLPLGDRGRRVGNEQFF. In DNA, the CDR3 is TGCGCCAGCAGCCTCCCCTTAGGGGACAGGGGGCGAAGGGTTGGCAATGAGCAGTTCTTC. This chain joins TRBV4-1 and TRBJ2-1; 12 bases align to TRBD1. The V segment lost 4 bases and the J segment 6 bases; nucleotides outside the gene matches: 19. This CDR3 has 20 residues. Germline CDR1 is MGHRA and CDR2 is YSYEKL.

This clone was detected once. The V call is TRBV4-1, the J call TRBJ1-2; D call uncertain. The V end was cut by 0 bases, the J end by 7 bases, with 12 bases between. CDR3 length: 14 amino acids. CDR1 is MGHRA and CDR2 is YSYEKL in the germline V gene. CDR3 coding DNA: TGCGCCAGCAGCCAAGAAGCCGTAACTGGTGGCTACACCTTC. The encoded protein is CASSQEAVTGGYTF.

This sequence joins TRBV6-5 and TRBJ1-6; possibly TRBD1 for D (5 bases). This CDR3 spans 13 amino acids. CDR1 and CDR2 from the germline V gene are MNHEY and SVGAGI. The V gene lost 0 bases and the J gene lost 14 bases, with 11 bases spanning the gap. The CDR3 DNA reads as TGTGCCAGCAGTTACTCGGTGGGAGGGGCCCTCCACTTT. Amino acid sequence: CASSYSVGGALHF.

The rearrangement uses TRBV3-1 (or the pseudogene TRBV3-2) and TRBJ2-2; 8 positions agree with TRBD2. The junction had 1 base not matched to a gene; V was cut back by 1 base and J by 0 bases. Germline assignment: CDR1 LGHDT and CDR2 YNNKEL (reference sequence). This CDR3 spans 16 amino acids. CDR3 DNA sequence: TGTGCCAGCAGCCAAGGAGCGGGGGCGAACACCGGGGAGCTGTTTTTT. Encoded protein: CASSQGAGANTGELFF.

The chain joins TRBV5-5 to TRBJ1-5; D unresolved. The germline V gene encodes CDR1 SGHKS and CDR2 YYEKEE (reference sequence). The ends were cut back, 1 base at V and 5 bases at J, with 10 bases in the middle. This CDR3 comprises 14 residues. This CDR3 reads CASSLQAGDQPQHF. The CDR3 DNA sequence: TGTGCCAGCAGCTTGCAGGCAGGCGATCAGCCCCAGCATTTT.

The rearrangement joins TRBV27 to TRBJ2-7; TRBD2 aligns across 9 bases. This CDR3 has 15 residues. In germline, CDR1 is MNHEY, CDR2 SMNVEV (reference sequence). V dropped 3 bases and J dropped 7; count of bases not matched to a gene: 10. The CDR3 protein is CASSFFSGRRKEQYF. Here the CDR3 DNA reads TGTGCCAGCAGTTTTTTTAGCGGGAGAAGAAAGGAGCAGTACTTC.